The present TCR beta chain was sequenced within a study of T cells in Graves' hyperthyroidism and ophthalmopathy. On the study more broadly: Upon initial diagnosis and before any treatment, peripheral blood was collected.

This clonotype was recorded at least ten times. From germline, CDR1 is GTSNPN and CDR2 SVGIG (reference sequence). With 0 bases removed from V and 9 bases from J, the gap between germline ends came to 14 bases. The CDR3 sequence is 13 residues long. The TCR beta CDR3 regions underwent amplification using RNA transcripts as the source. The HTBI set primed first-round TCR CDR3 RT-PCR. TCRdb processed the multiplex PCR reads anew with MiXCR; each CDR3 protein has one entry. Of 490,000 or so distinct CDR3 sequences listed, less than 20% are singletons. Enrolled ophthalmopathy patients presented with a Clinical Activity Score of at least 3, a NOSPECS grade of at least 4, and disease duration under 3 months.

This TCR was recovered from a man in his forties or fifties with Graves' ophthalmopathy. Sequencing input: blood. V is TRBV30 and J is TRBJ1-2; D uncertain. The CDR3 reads CAWSVLQSRSYTF. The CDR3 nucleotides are TGTGCCTGGAGTGTACTGCAGTCGAGGAGCTACACCTTC.